These 27 T cell receptor beta chains share one sample of origin, sequenced in a study of CD4 T cells in relation to SARS-CoV-2 and coronaviruses. Here immunoSEQ multiplex PCR was the method, and the copy in TCRdb shows in-frame clones only, minus some. This table holds tens of thousands of clones, under 95% found once. The sequencing sample was made of naive CD4+ T cells from PBMCs. The subset is: naive CD4+ T cells isolated by negative enrichment. The receptor source for this set is an adult with COVID-19.

The rearrangement links TRBV5-4 to TRBJ2-7, with a possible D match to TRBD2 (6 bases). Germline CDR1 and CDR2: SGHNT and YYREEE (reference sequence). The CDR3 consists of 13 residues. Trimming stripped 2 bases from V and 4 bases from J, with 10 bases between. The CDR3 sequence: CASSFSGVYEQYF. In nucleotides, the CDR3 is TGTGCCAGCAGCTTTAGCGGAGTTTACGAGCAGTACTTC.

This rearrangement joins TRBV5-4 to TRBJ2-7; D might be TRBD1 (6 bases). The germline gives CDR1 SGHNT, CDR2 YYREEE (reference sequence). The V gene lost 0 bases and the J gene lost 1 base, with 11 bases spanning the gap. The CDR3 contains 15 residues. CDR3 sequence (DNA): TGTGCCAGCAGCTTGGAAGGGACAAAGTCCTACGAGCAGTACTTC. This encodes CASSLEGTKSYEQYF. Variable domain in full (rest from reference TRBV5-4 and TRBJ2-7): ETGVTQSPTHLIKTRGQQVTLRCSSQSGHNTVSWYQQALGQGPQFIFQYYREEENGRGNFPPRFSGLQFPNYSSELNVNALELDDSALYLCASSLEGTKSYEQYFGPGTRLTVT.

V gene TRBV4-1 combines with J gene TRBJ2-5; D not resolved. The germline gives CDR1 MGHRA, CDR2 YSYEKL. CDR3 length: 12 amino acids. V was cut by 1 base and J by 5 bases, with 5 bases left in between. The CDR3 loop reads CASSQGAETQYF. DNA of the CDR3: TGCGCCAGCAGCCAAGGGGCGGAGACCCAGTACTTC.

The V and J genes are TRBV30 and TRBJ2-2; D is perhaps TRBD1 (6 bases). The CDR3 spans 13 residues. The germline V and J ends were trimmed by 2 bases and 8 bases, with 12 bases remaining between them. Germline V gene lookup returns CDR1 GTSNPN and CDR2 SVGIG (reference sequence). CDR3 amino acids: CAWSSVGAGELFF. Written as DNA, the CDR3 is TGTGCCTGGAGTTCGGTGGGGGCAGGGGAGCTGTTTTTT.

Only one count was recorded for this clone. This rearrangement joins TRBV12-3 or TRBV12-4 to TRBJ2-4; D unresolved. V lost 1 base and J lost 9, with 10 bases in between. The CDR3 totals 13 residues. In nucleotides, the CDR3 is TGTGCCAGCAGTTTAGATAGGGTGAGCATTCAGTACTTC. Its translation: CASSLDRVSIQYF.

This chain joins TRBV19 and TRBJ1-1; D ambiguous. CDR3 length equals 14 residues. Trimming took off 6 bases at V and 0 bases at J, with 11 bases between the two ends. Germline values: CDR1 LNHDA, CDR2 SQIVND (reference sequence). The CDR3 reads CASSGGSVNTEAFF. In DNA, the CDR3 is TGTGCCAGTAGCGGAGGGTCCGTGAACACTGAAGCTTTCTTT.

The chain carries TRBV4-1 and TRBJ2-5, with D tentatively TRBD1 or TRBD2 (5 bases each). Germline values: CDR1 MGHRA, CDR2 YSYEKL. The CDR3 is made up of 16 amino acids. V was trimmed by 0 bases and J by 9 bases, leaving 20 bases between them. Here the CDR3 DNA reads TGCGCCAGCAGCCAAGATCCCGGGGCGGTCCCTCAGGCCCAGTACTTC. This gives the protein CASSQDPGAVPQAQYF.

V is TRBV3-1 (or the pseudogene TRBV3-2) and J is TRBJ2-5; D gene uncertain. The CDR3 is 12 residues long. The germline gives CDR1 LGHDT, CDR2 YNNKEL (reference sequence). The V end lost 2 bases, the J end lost 7 bases, and 8 bases lay between the germline ends. The chain's CDR3 is CASSQTAVTQYF. The CDR3, as DNA: TGTGCCAGCAGCCAAACGGCGGTGACCCAGTACTTC.

This chain connects TRBV2 to TRBJ1-2; TRBD1 is a possible D gene (5 bases). This CDR3 region has 14 residues. V shed 1 base and J shed 4 bases, with 10 bases lying between them. Germline CDR1 SNHLY, CDR2 FYNNEI. The CDR3 region is CASSEVLGVYGYTF. CDR3 sequence (DNA): TGTGCCAGCAGTGAAGTACTAGGGGTCTATGGCTACACCTTC.

The gene calls are TRBV11-2 and TRBJ2-7; D gene uncertain. The CDR3 is 13 amino acids. Per the germline V gene, CDR1 is SGHAT and CDR2 is FQNNGV. Trimming stripped 1 base from V and 2 bases from J, with 6 bases between. DNA of the CDR3: TGTGCCAGCAGCTTAGCCCCTGCCTACGAGCAGTACTTC. Translated: CASSLAPAYEQYF.

The chain couples TRBV18 to TRBJ2-6; 8 bases agree with TRBD2. The CDR3 sequence is 18 residues long. Germline trimming cut 5 bases from V and 4 bases from J; bases unmatched to any gene: 13. CDR1 is KGHSH, CDR2 LQKENI, per germline. CDR3: CASSAQAGVGTGANVLTF. The CDR3 DNA is TGTGCCAGCTCAGCTCAAGCGGGAGTAGGTACCGGGGCCAACGTCCTGACTTTC.

V usage is TRBV6-5 and J usage is TRBJ1-3; D is ambiguous. The CDR3 has 14 residues. The germline V and J ends were trimmed by 6 bases and 0 bases, with 9 bases remaining between them. Germline CDR1 MNHEY, CDR2 SVGAGI. The DNA for the CDR3 is TGTGCCAGCAGAGACACCATCTCTGGAAACACCATATATTTT. The encoded protein is CASRDTISGNTIYF.

V is TRBV4-1 and J is TRBJ2-7; D may match TRBD1 or TRBD2 (5 bases each). The CDR3 runs to 19 residues. V lost 0 bases and J lost 1, with 22 bases in between. Germline loops: CDR1 MGHRA, CDR2 YSYEKL. The CDR3 nucleotides are TGCGCCAGCAGCCAAGATTGGGTGCCGGGACGTTGGGGGTCCTACGAGCAGTACTTC. This translates into CASSQDWVPGRWGSYEQYF.

As regards this clone: Other DNA variants within this sample encode the same CDR3. This chain connects TRBV7-9 to TRBJ2-5, with 8 bases aligning to TRBD1. The length of the CDR3 is 13 residues. V shed 5 bases and J 4 bases; nucleotides not matched to a gene: 3. CDR1 is SEHNR and CDR2 is FQNEAQ in the germline V gene (reference sequence). Written as DNA, the CDR3 is TGTGCCAGCAGCCGAGGACAGGGAGAGACCCAGTACTTC. This translates into CASSRGQGETQYF.

V and J are TRBV30 and TRBJ2-7; 10 bases agree with TRBD2. Per the germline V gene, CDR1 is GTSNPN and CDR2 is SVGIG (reference sequence). This CDR3 region has 19 residues. V gave up 5 bases and J gave up 1 base; unmatched junction bases: 20. CDR3: CAWSTGRASGSFSSYEQYF. CDR3 DNA sequence: TGTGCCTGGTCCACTGGGAGAGCTAGCGGGAGTTTTAGTTCCTACGAGCAGTACTTC.

This clone showed up just once. The rearrangement uses TRBV5-1 and TRBJ2-7; 9 bases fit TRBD1. CDR1 and CDR2 (germline): SGHRS, YFSETQ. The CDR3 covers 14 residues. The ends lost 3 bases at V and 3 bases at J; junction bases unmatched: 4. The CDR3 bases are TGCGCCAGCAGCTGGGGACAGGGCTACTACGAGCAGTACTTC. Encoded protein: CASSWGQGYYEQYF.

This clone was picked up one time. V usage is TRBV19 and J usage is TRBJ2-5, with 11 bases lining up with TRBD2. CDR1 and CDR2 (germline): LNHDA, SQIVND (reference sequence). The ends lost 4 bases at V and 2 bases at J; junction bases unmatched: 3. The CDR3 sequence is 15 residues long. In DNA, the CDR3 is TGTGCCAGTAGTAGACTAGCGGGATTACAAGAGACCCAGTACTTC. Translated, it gives CASSRLAGLQETQYF.

The chain links TRBV7-2 to TRBJ1-4; TRBD1 matches 8 bases. Germline V CDR1 and CDR2: SGHTA, FQGNSA. The V segment lost 1 base and the J segment 6 bases; nucleotides outside the gene matches: 10. This CDR3 is built from 17 residues. CDR3 DNA: TGTGCCAGCAGCTTAGGGGCAGGGGGCTTCGTCTATGAAAAACTGTTTTTT. It specifies CASSLGAGGFVYEKLFF.

The chain couples TRBV30 to TRBJ1-2; D unclear. This CDR3 is 15 amino acids long. Trimming removed 3 bases at V and 5 bases at J, with 19 bases between. Germline CDR1 and CDR2: GTSNPN and SVGIG (reference sequence). This CDR3 reads CAWRGRDRFIYGYTF. The CDR3 nucleotides read TGTGCCTGGAGGGGTAGAGATCGGTTTATTTATGGCTACACCTTC.

The chain employs TRBV21-1 and TRBJ1-3; TRBD1 reflects the table's D call only, with no check against the DNA. TRBV21-1 is listed as a pseudogene. This CDR3 is 13 amino acids long. The CDR3 DNA reads as TGTGCCAGCAGCGACATCTCTGGAAACACCATATATTTT. The encoded protein is CASSDISGNTIYF.

This chain joins TRBV6-4 and TRBJ1-4; D is uncertain. This CDR3 region has 15 residues. The germline V gene has CDR1 MRHNA and CDR2 SNTAGT. V lost 3 bases to trimming and J lost 0 bases, with 8 bases between them. For the CDR3, the DNA is TGTGCCAGCAGTGATAAGGGATCAACTAATGAAAAACTGTTTTTT. The encoded protein is CASSDKGSTNEKLFF.

The chain has TRBV5-4 and TRBJ2-7, with 11 bases aligning to TRBD2. V lost 5 bases and J lost 2; bases outside the gene matches: 3. The CDR3 runs 14 residues. Germline loops: CDR1 SGHNT, CDR2 YYREEE (reference sequence). The CDR3 reads CASRTSGSTYEQYF. CDR3 nucleotide sequence: TGTGCCAGCAGAACTAGCGGGAGTACCTACGAGCAGTACTTC.

As DNA, the CDR3 is TGTGCCAGCAGCCCCGCGAGGGGGACAGCGAGGGAGTACTTC. Residues: CASSPARGTAREYF. This chain joins TRBV27 and TRBJ2-7; 7 bases line up with TRBD1. The CDR3 contains 14 residues. V shed 6 bases, J shed 11 bases, and the junction held 16 bases outside the gene matches. In germline, CDR1 is MNHEY, CDR2 SMNVEV (reference sequence).

The chain has TRBV7-8 and TRBJ1-4; no reliable D call. CDR1 and CDR2 (germline): SGHVS, FQNEAQ. Deletions cut 5 bases from V and 0 bases from J, with 10 bases between. This CDR3 is 15 amino acids long. DNA of the CDR3: TGTGCCAGCAGCGCAACACGTGCAACTAATGAAAAACTGTTTTTT. Its protein is CASSATRATNEKLFF.

The chain recombines TRBV6-5 with TRBJ2-5; 13 bases align to TRBD2. V gave up 5 bases and J gave up 4 bases; unmatched junction bases: 4. Germline CDR1 MNHEY, CDR2 SVGAGI. The CDR3 has 15 residues. The chain's CDR3 is CASSPGLAGLETQYF. CDR3 DNA sequence: TGTGCCAGCAGTCCGGGACTAGCGGGATTAGAGACCCAGTACTTC.

The rearrangement joins TRBV7-8 to TRBJ2-7, with no clear D. V was shortened by 1 base and J by 3 bases, with 4 bases between the two germline ends. CDR3 length: 12 amino acids. Germline loops: CDR1 SGHVS, CDR2 FQNEAQ. The CDR3 nucleotides are TGTGCCAGCAGCTTAGGCTACTACGAGCAGTACTTC. Its protein is CASSLGYYEQYF.

This clone was found a few times. The chain links TRBV5-1 to TRBJ1-6, with TRBD1 identical over 7 bases. CDR3 length equals 14 residues. Germline V lookup: CDR1 SGHRS, CDR2 YFSETQ. V dropped 5 bases and J dropped 9; count of bases not matched to a gene: 8. The CDR3 sequence is CASSPQGEGSPLHF. CDR3 sequence (DNA): TGCGCCAGCAGTCCCCAGGGGGAAGGTTCACCCCTCCACTTT.